This T cell receptor (beta chain) was observed in a study of CD8+ T cells in alopecia areata. Once RNA had been extracted, it was reverse transcribed into cDNA to act as the sequencing template. Profiling relied on immunoSEQ multiplex PCR, and the TCRdb table lists in-frame clones only, not all of them. Sampling found about 300,000 clones, none seen once. Pooled cells of cutaneous lymph node origin were sorted on CD4, CD8alpha, NKG2D, NKG2ACE and other markers. This clone showed up just a few times. Each gene name is a mouse one. With the read ending 4 residues before the CDR3 end, the germline J gene is used to fill in that end. The CDR3 has 16 amino acids. Germline V gene sequence: CDR1 NNHDY, CDR2 SYVADS. The ends lost 5 bases at V and 0 bases at J; junction bases unmatched: 7.

This sequence originates from a C3H/HeJ mouse with alopecia areata. Strain MHC haplotype: H2-k. V and J are TRBV13-3 and TRBJ2-3; 9 nucleotides line up with TRBD2. The sequencing sample was made of CD4+ T cells sorted from a lymph node. The CDR3 loop reads CASSTGLGTSAETLYF. CDR3 bases read: TGTGCCAGCAGCACGGGACTGGGTACTAGTGCAGAA.